Listed below are T cell receptor beta chains from one sample, sequenced in a study of T cell clones after liver transplantation. Measured with immunoSEQ multiplex PCR; TCRdb has only the in-frame clones, and not every one. The table lists around 70,000 clones, roughly 92% of them singletons. Sequenced here: CD4+ T cells from blood, sampled approximately 27 months after liver transplant. All receptors come from a human patient who received a liver transplant. A share of the T cells may be of graft donor origin. Both conserved end residues are part of each CDR3. D genes are given only for firm matches. A clone size is listed for some rows: how often the clone was seen (once, few, many), or a class if it is expanded.

j_call: TRBJ1-1
clone_size: NA
d_call: NA
v_call: TRBV10-3
cdr3_nt: TGTGCCATCAGTGAAGTGGCAGGTGTTAACACTGAAGCTTTCTTT
cdr3_aa: CAISEVAGVNTEAFF

j_call: TRBJ1-5
clone_size: NA
d_call: NA
v_call: TRBV14
cdr3_nt: TGTGCCAGCAGCCCCGGCGACAATCAGCCCCAGCATTTT
cdr3_aa: CASSPGDNQPQHF

j_call: TRBJ1-1
clone_size: NA
d_call: NA
v_call: TRBV11-3
cdr3_nt: TGTGCCAGCAGCTCGACACTGAACACTGAAGCTTTCTTT
cdr3_aa: CASSSTLNTEAFF

j_call: TRBJ2-7
clone_size: NA
d_call: TRBD1
v_call: TRBV2
cdr3_nt: TGTGCCAGCAGGACCGGGACAGGGTCTTCCGAGCAGTACTTC
cdr3_aa: CASRTGTGSSEQYF

j_call: TRBJ2-5
clone_size: NA
d_call: NA
v_call: TRBV27
cdr3_nt: TGTGCCAGCAGTTTAATAGGTCCGCAAGAGACCCAGTACTTC
cdr3_aa: CASSLIGPQETQYF

j_call: TRBJ1-5
clone_size: medium-sized
d_call: NA
v_call: TRBV7-9
cdr3_nt: TGTGCCAGCAGCTTATTTAGCAATCAGCCCCAGCATTTT
cdr3_aa: CASSLFSNQPQHF

j_call: TRBJ2-5
clone_size: NA
d_call: NA
v_call: TRBV11-3
cdr3_nt: TGTGCCAGCAGCTCCCGACGGGGACTTAGCCAAGAGACCCAGTACTTC
cdr3_aa: CASSSRRGLSQETQYF

j_call: TRBJ1-1
clone_size: NA
d_call: TRBD1
v_call: TRBV9
cdr3_nt: TGTGCCAGCAGCGTCCAGGGGGCGCGTGAAAACTCTGAAGCTTTCTTT
cdr3_aa: CASSVQGARENSEAFF

j_call: TRBJ1-5
clone_size: NA
d_call: NA
v_call: TRBV7-7
cdr3_nt: TGTGCTAGCAGCCCCGGGGAAAATCAGCCCCAGCATTTT
cdr3_aa: CASSPGENQPQHF

j_call: TRBJ1-1
clone_size: NA
d_call: NA
v_call: TRBV30
cdr3_nt: TGTGCCTGGAGTTTATACAGGAGTGGTTTGAACACTGAAGCTTTCTTT
cdr3_aa: CAWSLYRSGLNTEAFF

j_call: TRBJ1-1
clone_size: NA
d_call: NA
v_call: TRBV30
cdr3_nt: TGTGCCTGGAACTCCAAGGGCACTGAAGCTTTCTTT
cdr3_aa: CAWNSKGTEAFF

j_call: TRBJ2-1
clone_size: NA
d_call: TRBD2
v_call: TRBV5-1
cdr3_nt: TGCGCCAGCAGCTGGGGACTATCCAGCTCCTACAATGAGCAGTTCTTC
cdr3_aa: CASSWGLSSSYNEQFF

j_call: TRBJ1-5
clone_size: NA
d_call: NA
v_call: TRBV27
cdr3_nt: TGTGCCAGCTGGGGGGTAGGGAATCAGCCCCAGCATTTT
cdr3_aa: CASWGVGNQPQHF

j_call: TRBJ2-1
clone_size: NA
d_call: TRBD2
v_call: TRBV5-4
cdr3_nt: TGTGCCAGCAGCTTGGTTCTAGCGGGAGCCCCACAGTTCTTC
cdr3_aa: CASSLVLAGAPQFF

j_call: TRBJ2-5
clone_size: few
d_call: NA
v_call: TRBV6-1
cdr3_nt: TGTGCCAGCAGTGAAGAGGTGGGGCTGGGAGAGACCCAGTACTTC
cdr3_aa: CASSEEVGLGETQYF

j_call: TRBJ2-5
clone_size: once
d_call: TRBD2
v_call: TRBV5-4
cdr3_nt: TGTGCCAGCAGCTTGGGTTTTAGACTAGCGGAAGAGACCCAGTACTTC
cdr3_aa: CASSLGFRLAEETQYF

j_call: TRBJ2-2
clone_size: NA
d_call: NA
v_call: TRBV5-6
cdr3_nt: TGTGCCAGCAGCGTGGTGGGTCTAGTCACCGGGGAGCTGTTTTTT
cdr3_aa: CASSVVGLVTGELFF

j_call: TRBJ2-1
clone_size: NA
d_call: TRBD2
v_call: TRBV28
cdr3_nt: TGTGCCAGCACCATAAGAGCGGGAGGGTACAATGAGCAGTTCTTC
cdr3_aa: CASTIRAGGYNEQFF

j_call: TRBJ1-5
clone_size: NA
d_call: TRBD1
v_call: TRBV28
cdr3_nt: TGTGCCAGCAGTTTAGGAACAGGGGCCGGTGTTCAGCCCCAGCATTTT
cdr3_aa: CASSLGTGAGVQPQHF

j_call: TRBJ2-7
clone_size: NA
d_call: TRBD1
v_call: TRBV6-1
cdr3_nt: TGTGCCAGCAGTGGACAGGGGACCGCACCCTATGAGCAGTACTTC
cdr3_aa: CASSGQGTAPYEQYF

j_call: TRBJ2-2
clone_size: NA
d_call: NA
v_call: TRBV19
cdr3_nt: TGTGCCAGTAGTATTGCTAGCGCCACCGGGGAGCTGTTTTTT
cdr3_aa: CASSIASATGELFF

j_call: TRBJ2-5
clone_size: NA
d_call: TRBD2
v_call: TRBV6-5
cdr3_nt: TGTGCCAGCAGATTCGGACTAGCAGAGACCCAGTACTTC
cdr3_aa: CASRFGLAETQYF

j_call: TRBJ2-3
clone_size: NA
d_call: NA
v_call: TRBV7-2
cdr3_nt: TGTGCCAGCAGCTTAGTGTCAGATACGCAGTATTTT
cdr3_aa: CASSLVSDTQYF

j_call: TRBJ2-3
clone_size: NA
d_call: TRBD2
v_call: TRBV5-4
cdr3_nt: TGTGCCAGCAGCTTGGCCGGGAGGGACACAGATACGCAGTATTTT
cdr3_aa: CASSLAGRDTDTQYF

j_call: TRBJ1-5
clone_size: NA
d_call: NA
v_call: TRBV6-4
cdr3_nt: TGTAGTCACCTACGGGGTCATGGCAATCAGCCCCAGCATTTT
cdr3_aa: CSHLRGHGNQPQHF

j_call: TRBJ2-1
clone_size: NA
d_call: TRBD2
v_call: TRBV5-1
cdr3_nt: TGCGCCAGCAGCTTGACTAGCGGGTCCTACAATGAGCAGTTCTTC
cdr3_aa: CASSLTSGSYNEQFF

j_call: TRBJ2-5
clone_size: NA
d_call: TRBD1
v_call: TRBV9
cdr3_nt: TGTGCCAGCAGCGTAGGGCCTGGGACAGCAGTGCGTGGCCAAGAGACCCAGTACTTC
cdr3_aa: CASSVGPGTAVRGQETQYF

j_call: TRBJ2-7
clone_size: once
d_call: NA
v_call: TRBV13
cdr3_nt: TGTGCCAGCAGCCCATACAGGGGGGGCTACGAGCAGTACTTC
cdr3_aa: CASSPYRGGYEQYF

j_call: TRBJ2-7
clone_size: once
d_call: NA
v_call: TRBV20-1
cdr3_nt: TGCAGTGCTAGAGACTGGACCGAGCAGTACTTC
cdr3_aa: CSARDWTEQYF

j_call: TRBJ1-1
clone_size: NA
d_call: NA
v_call: TRBV27
cdr3_nt: TGTGCCAGCAGTTTAAGAGGGGGACCCATGAACACTGAAGCTTTCTTT
cdr3_aa: CASSLRGGPMNTEAFF

j_call: TRBJ2-1
clone_size: NA
d_call: NA
v_call: TRBV9
cdr3_nt: TGTGCCAGCAGCCAGGAGGGGCGGGTCTACAATGAGCAGTTCTTC
cdr3_aa: CASSQEGRVYNEQFF

j_call: TRBJ2-4
clone_size: once
d_call: NA
v_call: TRBV2
cdr3_nt: TGTGCCAGCAGTGTTCCTCCAGGGGACGAGAACATTCAGTACTTC
cdr3_aa: CASSVPPGDENIQYF

j_call: TRBJ2-1
clone_size: NA
d_call: NA
v_call: TRBV15
cdr3_nt: TGTGCCACCAGCAGCCTTAGAGGTGAGCAGTTCTTC
cdr3_aa: CATSSLRGEQFF

j_call: TRBJ2-4
clone_size: NA
d_call: NA
v_call: TRBV19
cdr3_nt: TGTGCCAGTAGTCCGAATCCAAAATGGATTCAGTACTTC
cdr3_aa: CASSPNPKWIQYF

j_call: TRBJ2-7
clone_size: NA
d_call: NA
v_call: TRBV6-1
cdr3_nt: TGTGCCAGCAGTGACGTTGGATACGAGCAGTACTTC
cdr3_aa: CASSDVGYEQYF

j_call: TRBJ1-1
clone_size: NA
d_call: NA
v_call: TRBV7-9
cdr3_nt: TGTGCCAGCGTTAAGGGGGGAGGGACTGAAGCTTTCTTT
cdr3_aa: CASVKGGGTEAFF

j_call: TRBJ2-2
clone_size: NA
d_call: TRBD1
v_call: TRBV15
cdr3_nt: TGTGCCACCAGCACGAGGACAGGGGCGGCCACCGGGGAGCTGTTTTTT
cdr3_aa: CATSTRTGAATGELFF

j_call: TRBJ2-7
clone_size: once
d_call: TRBD1
v_call: TRBV19
cdr3_nt: TGTGCCAGTAAGGACAGGGGTCAGTACGAGCAGTACTTC
cdr3_aa: CASKDRGQYEQYF

j_call: TRBJ2-7
clone_size: NA
d_call: TRBD1
v_call: TRBV25-1
cdr3_nt: TGTGCCAGCAGTGAATGGGCCCAGGGGGCCTACGAGCAGTACTTC
cdr3_aa: CASSEWAQGAYEQYF

j_call: TRBJ2-4
clone_size: NA
d_call: NA
v_call: TRBV28
cdr3_nt: TGTGCCAGCAGCGGGCGGCTAGCCAAAAACATTCAGTACTTC
cdr3_aa: CASSGRLAKNIQYF

j_call: TRBJ2-5
clone_size: NA
d_call: NA
v_call: TRBV11-2
cdr3_nt: TGTGCCAGCAGCTTTTCCGAATTGGCGACCCAGTACTTC
cdr3_aa: CASSFSELATQYF

j_call: TRBJ2-5
clone_size: NA
d_call: TRBD1
v_call: TRBV6-1
cdr3_nt: TGTGCCAGCAGCGAAAACCCGGGACAGGGGTTTGGGGAGACCCAGTACTTC
cdr3_aa: CASSENPGQGFGETQYF

j_call: TRBJ2-1
clone_size: NA
d_call: NA
v_call: TRBV6-5
cdr3_nt: TGTGCCAGCAGCCCCCCCGGGTACTCCTACAATGAGCAGTTCTTC
cdr3_aa: CASSPPGYSYNEQFF

j_call: TRBJ2-7
clone_size: NA
d_call: NA
v_call: TRBV9
cdr3_nt: TGTGCCAGCAGCGTCGGGGCCTTGAACGAGCAGTACTTC
cdr3_aa: CASSVGALNEQYF

j_call: TRBJ1-1
clone_size: NA
d_call: NA
v_call: TRBV5-1
cdr3_nt: TGCGCCAGCAGCTTGGCCCCAGGAACCACTGAAGCTTTCTTT
cdr3_aa: CASSLAPGTTEAFF

j_call: TRBJ1-5
clone_size: medium-sized
d_call: NA
v_call: TRBV19
cdr3_nt: TGTGCCAGTAGTATTGCTTGGGGTTTGCAGCCCCAGCATTTT
cdr3_aa: CASSIAWGLQPQHF